By sample share, the clone carrying this T cell receptor (beta chain) is medium-sized (0.01 to 0.1%). Its antigen is undetermined. TCRdb recomputed calls from the RT-PCR reads with MiXCR, one row per CDR3 protein. The repertoire holds 550,000 to 650,000 distinct CDR3 sequences, with around 11% as singletons. The germline gives CDR1 MDHEN, CDR2 SYDVKM. The CDR3 covers 14 residues. Trimming took 8 bases from V and 2 from J, leaving 13 bases between them. The record originates from a study of response to subunit inactivated influenza vaccine. General study points: The authors suggested that every seasonal influenza vaccination recruits few new T cells.

This chain joins TRBV28 and TRBJ2-1; D is possibly TRBD2 (6 bases). The source material was PBMCs from blood, sampled on the day of vaccination. This sequence originates from a man between 50 and 59 years old who received an inactivated influenza vaccine. CDR3 loop: CASPGVPPYNEQFF. The DNA of the CDR3 is TGTGCCAGCCCGGGGGTTCCCCCCTACAATGAGCAGTTCTTC.